Reported below is one T cell receptor beta chain. Its antigen remains unknown. The sample comes from a study of T cell repertoires in cytomegalovirus infection. Study as a whole: Both CMV infection and a matching HLA type were indicated by public TCR beta signatures. Study-wide findings and caveats: Carriers of CMV and the relevant HLA type were discriminated by public TCR beta frequency. CMV-specific HLA-C-restricted TCR beta clonotypes dominated the ex vivo response.

V dropped 5 bases and J dropped 6; count of bases not matched to a gene: 10. Germline V gives CDR1 LNHDA, CDR2 SQIVND (reference sequence). This CDR3 has 15 amino acids. One entry per CDR3 protein, called by TCRdb with MiXCR from the reads. Of 740,000 or so distinct CDR3 sequences listed, 35% to 40% are singletons. This clonotype was sampled from a human donor in good health (CMV status not recorded). Some clones in this sample may be carry-over from other donors' samples. V gene TRBV19 combines with J gene TRBJ1-5, with 7 bases fitting TRBD1. The specimen was PBMCs. The CDR3 region is CASSPRDSPGQPQHF. CDR3 nucleotides: TGTGCCAGTAGTCCCCGGGACAGCCCGGGTCAGCCCCAGCATTTT.